Detailed here is one TCR beta chain. The antigen it binds to is not known. No base qualities exist here, and no much larger clone lies one base off it. The data derive from a study of human T cells and chemical hapten exposure (dated by TCRdb to the early 2020s). About the study as a whole: For sensitization, 2% DPC in acetone was applied to a roughly 2 cm by roughly 2 cm area of upper inner arm skin. Patch testing was performed on the upper back with Finn chambers containing 0.01% DPC, and the patch tests were scored after 6 days according to International Contact Dermatitis Research Group standards. Some 29 alopecia patients gave blood for TCR sequencing at one to four time points (pre-sensitization, 2, 6 and 24 weeks). The patient cohort, mostly female, included alopecia areata with under or over 50% scalp involvement, alopecia totalis and alopecia universalis. Libraries were pooled for sequencing, and per-sample TCR yields varied mainly because of small differences in library volumes within the pool. Peripheral blood TCR repertoire changes were tracked in vivo in alopecia patients during primary and secondary sensitization to the hapten diphenylcyclopropenone (DPC). Weekly therapeutic DPC doses were additionally applied to the scalp of patients throughout the roughly 25-week study period. Patient blood was sampled pre-sensitization (week 0) and at 2, 6 and about 24 weeks after DPC sensitization. On the study overall, not on this receptor specifically: Expanded TCRs formed significantly more large CDR3 similarity clusters than pre-sensitization or healthy control sets, consistent with antigen-driven responses. Patch test score correlated positively with the number of PT1 expanded TCRs, reaching significance at thresholds 8, 16 and 32 but not at 4. Alopecia, a presumed autoimmune disease, was present in all patients, so the immune response of the patients might differ from that of healthy individuals. After repeated subsampling, the strength of the expansion versus patch-test correlation and the threshold at which it became significant changed. DPC sensitization did not change the number of TCRs with a frequency above 1 in 1000, and there was no evidence of changes in global repertoire structure.

The label giving this sample's time point can be read as: patch test 1, 2 weeks after DPC sensitization. The label giving this sample's treatment or condition can be read as: therapeutic diphenylcyclopropenone sensitization with weekly scalp DPC. At every patch-test visit, the blood draw took place before the patch test was put on. Eligible patients were aged 18 to 70, diagnosed with alopecia, deemed suitable for DPC therapy, and excluded if pregnant. Total RNA was isolated from unfractionated whole blood collected in Tempus Blood RNA tubes. To prepare the library, RACE was applied. The sample was run on a NextSeq 500. During library preparation, unique molecular identifiers were attached to individual cDNA molecules so that TCRs could be counted in a quantitative, reproducible way. For every blood RNA sample, sequencing covered both the TCR alpha and TCR beta chains. The published analysis was carried out like this. A median of about 87,000 TCRs per sample was observed, with a range of roughly 20,000 to 750,000. The Decombinator software suite was used to annotate the V, J and CDR3 of the TCR reads. For PS versus PT1 abundance plots, all samples were subsampled to the same number of TCRs (28,000). TCRs were defined as expanded if absent before sensitization and observed at least eight times at the 2-week time point. The public reads were reanalyzed by TCRdb: fastp trimming at Q25, MiXCR alignment, in-frame beta chains only. Each CDR3 protein appears once, grouped with its most common genes and DNA. The V and J calls were not made by the authors but by TCRdb's processing. The sample profile shows just under 350,000 distinct CDR3 sequences; about 7% of them were found once. The ten top clones hold around 8.4% of the sample.

Sequences SGHDT (CDR1) and YYEEEE (CDR2) are obtained from the germline V gene. The CDR3 holds 14 amino acids from the cysteine to the phenylalanine. The sequence is cut down to CDR3 DNA, 42 bases in frame from base 1. V gives up 4 bases and J gives up 5 bases, and the segment between their germline ends measures 15 bases. Recombination joined TRBV5-6 with TRBJ1-1, with a tentative D gene TRBD1 over 6 matching bases. The source material was whole blood, sampled in connection with sensitization to the hapten diphenylcyclopropenone (DPC). The TCR was taken from a woman between 18 and 29 years old with alopecia areata. Some clones in this sample may be carry-over from other donors' samples. CDR3 loop: CASSTQLQGTEAFF. The nucleotides are TGTGCCAGCAGCACACAATTACAGGGAACTGAAGCTTTCTTT.